These 9 T cell receptor beta chains came from one sample sequenced in a study of early T cells in non-severe SARS-CoV-2 infection. Each CDR3 protein is one row after TCRdb ran MiXCR on the 5' RACE reads. The sample contains 50,000 to 55,000 distinct CDR3 sequences, about 9.3% of which appear only once. Sequencing used whole blood. These receptors all stem from an adult who was a healthcare worker with PCR-confirmed SARS-CoV-2 infection or an uninfected control (not recorded which).

This clonotype was found many times. The chain links TRBV29-1 to TRBJ1-2, with a possible D match to TRBD1 (6 bases). The CDR3 length is 12 residues. V lost 3 bases, J lost 4 bases, and 9 bases lay in between. Per the germline V gene, CDR1 is SQVTM and CDR2 is ANQGSEA. DNA of the CDR3: TGCAGCGTTGACGGGGACATCTATGGCTACACCTTC. It encodes CSVDGDIYGYTF.

In this sample, this clonotype turned up a few times. V gene TRBV12-5 combines with J gene TRBJ1-5; no clear D gene. Per the germline V gene, CDR1 is LGHNT and CDR2 is FRNRAP. The CDR3 is 12 amino acids. Trimming cost V 3 bases and J 9 bases, with 9 bases left between them. CDR3 nucleotides: TGTGCTAGTGGTTTTTGGCACTGGCCCCAGCATTTT. Translation gives CASGFWHWPQHF.

This clonotype was found many times. The chain recombines TRBV27 with TRBJ2-6; no firm D call. Looked up from germline, CDR1 is MNHEY and CDR2 is SMNVEV (reference sequence). The germline V and J ends were trimmed by 2 bases and 2 bases, with 10 bases remaining between them. This CDR3 has 16 residues. The CDR3 sequence is CASSLGGVAGANVLTF. As DNA, the CDR3 is TGTGCCAGCAGTTTAGGTGGGGTGGCTGGGGCCAACGTCCTGACTTTC.

This clonotype was seen many times. The CDR3 here is CASSFQGNTEAFF. The CDR3 nucleotides read TGCGCCAGCAGCTTTCAGGGGAACACTGAAGCTTTCTTT. The rearrangement joins TRBV5-1 to TRBJ1-1; perhaps TRBD1 as D (5 bases). This CDR3 has 13 residues. The V gene lost 2 bases and the J gene lost 1 base, with 6 bases spanning the gap. Per the germline V gene, CDR1 is SGHRS and CDR2 is YFSETQ. The full variable domain, rest sourced from reference TRBV5-1 and TRBJ1-1, is KAGVTQTPRYLIKTRGQQVTLSCSPISGHRSVSWYQQTPGQGLQFLFEYFSETQRNKGNFPGRFSGRQFSNSRSEMNVSTLELGDSALYLCASSFQGNTEAFFGQGTRLTVV.

The sample holds a few counts of this clonotype. This chain joins TRBV4-3 and TRBJ1-2, with 7 bases lining up with TRBD1. J lost 3 bases, V lost 0 bases, and 7 bases had no gene match. The V gene's germline CDR1 is LGHNA and CDR2 YSLEER. The CDR3 is 16 residues long. Written as DNA, the CDR3 is TGCGCCAGCAGCCAAGATTTAAGGGGGCATGACTATGGCTACACCTTC. Its protein is CASSQDLRGHDYGYTF.

This clonotype was seen many times. V usage is TRBV19 and J usage is TRBJ1-4; unclear D gene. Germline V gene data show CDR1 as LNHDA and CDR2 as SQIVND (reference sequence). Trimming cost V 2 bases and J 0 bases, with 7 bases left between them. The CDR3 extends over 15 amino acids. CDR3 residues: CASSIPAATNEKLFF. CDR3 coding DNA: TGTGCCAGTAGTATACCGGCAGCAACTAATGAAAAACTGTTTTTT.

This clonotype occurred a few times. The chain employs TRBV15 and TRBJ1-3, with 8 bases lining up with TRBD1. Losses at the gene ends were 0 bases for V and 2 bases for J; bases not matched to a gene: 6. Germline lookup yields CDR1 LNHNV and CDR2 YYDKDF (reference sequence). The CDR3 length is 17 residues. CDR3 sequence: CATSRERLDRAGNTIYF. In DNA form, the CDR3 reads TGTGCCACCAGCAGAGAGAGGTTGGACAGGGCTGGAAACACCATATATTTT.

This clonotype was seen repeatedly, ten times or more. V gene TRBV25-1 combines with J gene TRBJ1-6, with 7 bases identical to TRBD1. After removal of 7 bases from V and 6 bases from J, the junction contained 6 bases not matched to a gene. CDR1 is MGHDK, CDR2 SYGVNS, per germline. CDR3 length equals 14 residues. The CDR3: CASTQTGFNSPLHF. As DNA, the CDR3 is TGTGCCAGCACACAGACAGGGTTTAATTCACCCCTCCACTTT.

This clonotype was seen many times. The chain employs TRBV4-3 and TRBJ1-1; D is unresolved. Germline V gene sequence: CDR1 LGHNA, CDR2 YSLEER. V was pared by 0 bases and J by 2 bases, with 10 bases between. The CDR3 sequence is 15 residues long. Here the CDR3 DNA reads TGCGCCAGCAGCCAAGATCGGGTCGGTAACACTGAAGCTTTCTTT. This translates into CASSQDRVGNTEAFF.